The following is a TCR beta chain sequence with its context. The data belong to a study of control samples from healthy donors and cancer patients. Sequenced by immunoSEQ multiplex PCR; TCRdb stores in-frame clones only, minus some. Of 150,000 or so clones in the sample, 80% to 90% were seen once. Germline V lookup: CDR1 SGHTA, CDR2 FQGNSA. The V gene lost 1 base and the J gene lost 5 bases, with 9 bases spanning the gap. The CDR3 length is 14 residues. This TCR was recovered from a man aged 18 to 29 in good health. V usage is TRBV7-2 and J usage is TRBJ2-4; no clear D gene. The sample was blood. CDR3 loop: CASSLGGRENIQYF. The CDR3, as DNA: TGTGCCAGCAGCTTAGGGGGTCGCGAAAACATTCAGTACTTC.